Given below is one T cell receptor beta chain in context. With 0 bases removed from V and 8 bases from J, the gap between germline ends came to 14 bases. CDR3 length: 15 residues. Germline loops: CDR1 LGHNA, CDR2 YSLEER. The data were obtained in a study of spatial heterogeneity in lung cancer. The overall study: There were consistently more beta-chain sequences detected than alpha-chain sequences.

Noted time point: sample taken at primary tumor resection. Unsorted whole RNA samples from tumor, nontumor lung or frozen PBMC were sequenced. There were 72 donors, all of them untreated patients with early-stage non-small cell lung cancer. One entry per CDR3 protein results from TCRdb running MiXCR on the 5' RACE reads. The sample records fewer than 55,000 distinct CDR3 sequences, less than 8.5% being singletons. This chain joins TRBV4-3 and TRBJ2-1, with D possibly matching TRBD1 (5 bases). The source of this sequence is a female donor with early-stage non-small cell lung cancer. The sample consisted of PBMCs, taken at surgery. The CDR3 nucleotides read TGCGCCAGCAGCCAAGATAGGCAGGGTCGGGATGAGCAGTTCTTC. This codes for CASSQDRQGRDEQFF.